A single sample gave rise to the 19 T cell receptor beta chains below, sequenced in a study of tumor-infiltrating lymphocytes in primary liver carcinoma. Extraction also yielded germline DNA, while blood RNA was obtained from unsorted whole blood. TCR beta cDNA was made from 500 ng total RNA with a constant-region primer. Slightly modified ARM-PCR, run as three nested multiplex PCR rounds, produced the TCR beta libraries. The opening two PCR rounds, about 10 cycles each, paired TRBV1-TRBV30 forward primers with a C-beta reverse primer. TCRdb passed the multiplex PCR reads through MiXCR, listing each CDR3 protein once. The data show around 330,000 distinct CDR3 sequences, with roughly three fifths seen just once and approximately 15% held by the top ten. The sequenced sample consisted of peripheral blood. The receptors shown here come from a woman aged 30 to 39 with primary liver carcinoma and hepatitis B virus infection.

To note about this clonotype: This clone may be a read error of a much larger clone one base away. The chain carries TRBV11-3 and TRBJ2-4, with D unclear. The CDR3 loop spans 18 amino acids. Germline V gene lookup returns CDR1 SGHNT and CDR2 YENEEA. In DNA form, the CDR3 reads TGTGCCTGCAGCTTAGACCAGCCCCCCTATACGGCCAAAAACATTCAGTACTTC. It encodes CACSLDQPPYTAKNIQYF.

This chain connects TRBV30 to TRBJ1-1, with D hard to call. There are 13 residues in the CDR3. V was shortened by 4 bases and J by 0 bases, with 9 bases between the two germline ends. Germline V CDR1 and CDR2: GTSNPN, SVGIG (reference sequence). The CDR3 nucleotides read TGTGCCTGGACTCAGCAGCTGAACACTGAAGCTTTCTTT. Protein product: CAWTQQLNTEAFF. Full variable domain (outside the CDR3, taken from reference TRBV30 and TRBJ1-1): SQTIHQWPATLVQPVGSPLSLECTVEGTSNPNLYWYRQAAGRGLQLLFYSVGIGQISSEVPQNLSASRPQDRQFILSSKKLLLSDSGFYLCAWTQQLNTEAFFGQGTRLTVV.

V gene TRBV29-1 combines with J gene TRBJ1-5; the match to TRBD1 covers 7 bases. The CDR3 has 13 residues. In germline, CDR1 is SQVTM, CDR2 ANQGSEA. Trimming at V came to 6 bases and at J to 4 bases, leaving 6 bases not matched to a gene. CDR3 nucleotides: TGCAGCGTCGCGCCGGGACAGAATCAGCCCCAGCATTTT. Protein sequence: CSVAPGQNQPQHF.

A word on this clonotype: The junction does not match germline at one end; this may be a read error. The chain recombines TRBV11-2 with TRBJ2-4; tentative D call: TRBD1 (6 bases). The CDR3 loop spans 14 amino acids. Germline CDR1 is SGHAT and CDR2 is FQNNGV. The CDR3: CASSRGTMKNTQYF. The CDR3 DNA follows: TGTGCCAGTAGCCGAGGGACAATGAAAAACACTCAGTACTTT.

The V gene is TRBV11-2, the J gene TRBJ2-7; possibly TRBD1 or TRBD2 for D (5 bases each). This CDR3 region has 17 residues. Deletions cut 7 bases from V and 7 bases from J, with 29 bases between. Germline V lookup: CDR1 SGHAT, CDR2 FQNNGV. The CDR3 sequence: CASNSGHGSTKRWEQYF. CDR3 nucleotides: TGTGCCAGCAACTCAGGACATGGAAGTACCAAGCGGTGGGAGCAGTACTTC. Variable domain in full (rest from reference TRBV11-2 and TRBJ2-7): EAGVAQSPRYKIIEKRQSVAFWCNPISGHATLYWYQQILGQGPKLLIQFQNNGVVDDSQLPKDRFSAERLKGVDSTLKIQPAKLEDSAVYLCASNSGHGSTKRWEQYFGPGTRLTVT.

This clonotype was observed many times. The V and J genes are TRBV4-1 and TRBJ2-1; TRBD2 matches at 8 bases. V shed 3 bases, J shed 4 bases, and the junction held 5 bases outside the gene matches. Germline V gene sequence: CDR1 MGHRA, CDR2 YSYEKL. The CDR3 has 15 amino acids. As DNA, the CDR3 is TGCGCCAGCAGCCAGGAGCGGGAGTGGTACAATGAGCAGTTCTTC. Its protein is CASSQEREWYNEQFF.

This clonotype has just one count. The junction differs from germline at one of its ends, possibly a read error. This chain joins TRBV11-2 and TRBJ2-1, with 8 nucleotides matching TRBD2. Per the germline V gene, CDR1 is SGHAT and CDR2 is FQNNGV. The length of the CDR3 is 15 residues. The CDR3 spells CASSLVREGEKEQFF. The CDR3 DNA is TGTGCTAGCAGCTTAGTACGGGAGGGGGAGAAAGAGCAGTTCTTC.

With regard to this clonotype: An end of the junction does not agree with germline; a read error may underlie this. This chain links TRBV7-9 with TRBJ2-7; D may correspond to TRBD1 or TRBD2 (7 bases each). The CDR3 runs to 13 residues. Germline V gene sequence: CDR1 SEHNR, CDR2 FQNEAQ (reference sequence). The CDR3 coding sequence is TGTGCCAGCAGCTTCCAGGGGGGGTGCGAGCAATACTTC. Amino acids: CASSFQGGCEQYF.

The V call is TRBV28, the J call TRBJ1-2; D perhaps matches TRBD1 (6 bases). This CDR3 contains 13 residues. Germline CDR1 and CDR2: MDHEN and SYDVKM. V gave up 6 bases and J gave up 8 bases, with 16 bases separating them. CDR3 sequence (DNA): TGTGCCAGCAGCCAGGGACATGATGGCGGCTACACCTTC. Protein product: CASSQGHDGGYTF.

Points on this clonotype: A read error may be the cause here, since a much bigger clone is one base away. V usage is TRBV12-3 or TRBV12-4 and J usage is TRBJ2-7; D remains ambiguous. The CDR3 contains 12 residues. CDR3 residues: CAGSFYTYEQYF. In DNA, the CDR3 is TGTGCCGGCAGTTTTTACACCTACGAGCAGTACTTC.

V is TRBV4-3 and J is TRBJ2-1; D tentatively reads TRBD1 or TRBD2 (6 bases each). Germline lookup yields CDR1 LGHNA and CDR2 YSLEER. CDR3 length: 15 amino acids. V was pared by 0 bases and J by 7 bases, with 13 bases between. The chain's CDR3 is CASSQDRGVLNEQFF. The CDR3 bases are TGCGCCAGCAGCCAAGATAGGGGGGTGCTTAATGAGCAGTTCTTC.

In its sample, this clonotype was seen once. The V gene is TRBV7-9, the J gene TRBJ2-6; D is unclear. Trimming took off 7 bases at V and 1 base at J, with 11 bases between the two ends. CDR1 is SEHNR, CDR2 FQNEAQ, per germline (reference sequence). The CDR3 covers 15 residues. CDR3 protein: CASKDGVSGANVLTF. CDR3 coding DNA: TGTGCCAGCAAGGACGGTGTATCTGGGGCCAACGTCCTGACTTTC.

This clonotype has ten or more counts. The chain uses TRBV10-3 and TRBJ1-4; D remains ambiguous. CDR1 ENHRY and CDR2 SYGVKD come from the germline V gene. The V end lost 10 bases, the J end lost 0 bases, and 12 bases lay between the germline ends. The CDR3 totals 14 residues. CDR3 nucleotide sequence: TGTGCCACCGCGACTGGGGCAACTAATGAAAAACTGTTTTTT. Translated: CATATGATNEKLFF.

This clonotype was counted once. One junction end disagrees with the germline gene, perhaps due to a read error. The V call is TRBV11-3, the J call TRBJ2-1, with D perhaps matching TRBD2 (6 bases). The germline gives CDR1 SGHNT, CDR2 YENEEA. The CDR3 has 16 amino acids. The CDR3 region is CASSLVWRESCNGQFF. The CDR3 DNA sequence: TGTGCCAGCAGCTTAGTATGGCGGGAATCCTGCAATGGGCAGTTCTTC.

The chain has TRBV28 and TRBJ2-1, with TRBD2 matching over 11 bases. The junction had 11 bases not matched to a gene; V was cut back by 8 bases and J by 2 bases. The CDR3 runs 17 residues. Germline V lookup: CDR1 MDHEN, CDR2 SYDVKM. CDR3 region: CASPILAGVFAYNEQFF. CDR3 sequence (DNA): TGTGCCAGCCCTATACTAGCGGGAGTTTTCGCCTACAATGAGCAGTTCTTC.

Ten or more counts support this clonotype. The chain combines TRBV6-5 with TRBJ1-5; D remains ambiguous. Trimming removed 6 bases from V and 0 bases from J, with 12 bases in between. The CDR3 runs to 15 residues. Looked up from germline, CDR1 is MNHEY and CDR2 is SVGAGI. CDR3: CASSPAVYSNQPQHF. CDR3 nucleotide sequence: TGTGCCAGCAGCCCCGCAGTGTATAGCAATCAGCCCCAGCATTTT.

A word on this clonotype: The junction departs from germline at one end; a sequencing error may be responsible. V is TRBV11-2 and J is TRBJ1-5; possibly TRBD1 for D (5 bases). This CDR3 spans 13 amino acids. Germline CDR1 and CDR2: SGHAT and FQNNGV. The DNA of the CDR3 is TGTACCAGCAGCCCGGGTGGGGGTCAGTCCCAGCATTTT. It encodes CTSSPGGGQSQHF. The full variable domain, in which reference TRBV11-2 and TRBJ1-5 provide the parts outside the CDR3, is EAGVAQSPRYKIIEKRQSVAFWCNPISGHATLYWYQQILGQGPKLLIQFQNNGVVDDSQLPKDRFSAERLKGVDSTLKIQPAKLEDSAVYLCTSSPGGGQSQHFGDGTRLSIL.

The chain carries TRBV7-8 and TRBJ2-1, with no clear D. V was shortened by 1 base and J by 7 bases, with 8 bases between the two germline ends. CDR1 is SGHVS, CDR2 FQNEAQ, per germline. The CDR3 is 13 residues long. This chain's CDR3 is CASSLGSRNEQFF. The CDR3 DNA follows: TGTGCCAGCAGCTTAGGTTCACGGAATGAGCAGTTCTTC. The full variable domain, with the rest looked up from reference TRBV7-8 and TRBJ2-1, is GAGVSQSPRYKVAKRGQDVALRCDPISGHVSLFWYQQALGQGPEFLTYFQNEAQLDKSGLPSDRFFAERPEGSVSTLKIQRTQQEDSAVYLCASSLGSRNEQFFGPGTRLTVL.

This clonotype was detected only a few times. CDR3 bases: TGCAGCGTTGGGTCTGGGGCGGTAGGCTACACCTTC. Amino acid sequence: CSVGSGAVGYTF. The chain joins TRBV29-1 to TRBJ1-2; a weak D match, TRBD1 (5 bases). Germline loops: CDR1 SQVTM, CDR2 ANQGSEA. Trimming shortened V by 4 bases and J by 8 bases, and 14 bases separated the two germline ends. The CDR3 covers 12 residues.